This TCR beta chain stems from a study of cytomegalovirus exposure and HLA in healthy donors. Germline CDR1 and CDR2: SGHRS and YFSETQ. The length of the CDR3 is 14 residues. After removal of 4 bases from V and 3 bases from J, the junction contained 4 bases not matched to a gene. Primers included in the PCR were 60 Vbeta and 13 Jbeta primers. TCRdb's table, derived via immunoSEQ multiplex PCR, lists solely in-frame clones and lacks some. The sample table includes approximately 100,000 clones. Sample: PBMCs. This chain connects TRBV5-1 to TRBJ1-3, with 7 bases matching TRBD1. The TCR sequence derives from a man aged 50-60 years in good health and CMV-seronegative. The chain's CDR3 is CASSGNRGGNTIYF. As DNA, the CDR3 is TGCGCCAGCAGCGGGAACAGGGGTGGAAACACCATATATTTT. Looking up the rest from reference TRBV5-1 and TRBJ1-3 gives the full variable domain: KAGVTQTPRYLIKTRGQQVTLSCSPISGHRSVSWYQQTPGQGLQFLFEYFSETQRNKGNFPGRFSGRQFSNSRSEMNVSTLELGDSALYLCASSGNRGGNTIYFGEGSWLTVV.